Below, 13 T cell receptor beta chains from the same sample are listed, as sequenced in a study of OX40 agonist ivuxolimab in advanced cancers. The table came from immunoSEQ multiplex PCR; TCRdb's copy has only in-frame clones and leaves some out. Of some 84,000 clones listed, about 92% are singletons. The sequencing here drew on CD4+ or CD8+ T cells sorted from blood, taken in a trial of the OX40 agonist ivuxolimab. The receptors were sampled from an adult with an advanced solid tumor such as melanoma, head and neck, liver or kidney cancer.

The chain recombines TRBV28 with TRBJ2-7, with D unclear. Trimming left V 3 bases short and J 4 bases short, with 13 bases between. The CDR3 extends over 14 amino acids. CDR1 MDHEN and CDR2 SYDVKM come from the germline V gene. The CDR3 nucleotides read TGTGCCAGCAGTTTCCCGCCCATTGGGTACGAGCAGTACTTC. Translation: CASSFPPIGYEQYF.

The chain has TRBV27 and TRBJ2-7, with TRBD2 identical over 8 bases. V was clipped by 5 bases and J by 3 bases; unmatched bases: 12. Germline assignment: CDR1 MNHEY and CDR2 SMNVEV (reference sequence). The length of the CDR3 is 16 residues. DNA for the CDR3: TGTGCCAGCAGTCCAGCTCAAGTCGCGGGAGGCTACGAGCAGTACTTC. It yields the protein CASSPAQVAGGYEQYF.

The chain joins TRBV25-1 to TRBJ1-1; 7 nucleotides agree with TRBD1. This CDR3 has 14 residues. J gave up 5 bases and V 6 bases, and 9 bases lay outside the gene matches. Germline V lookup: CDR1 MGHDK, CDR2 SYGVNS. CDR3 in DNA: TGTGCCAGCAGGGACGACAGGGAGTTTACTGAAGCTTTCTTT. It yields the protein CASRDDREFTEAFF.

This clone was recorded once. The chain is built from TRBV4-3 and TRBJ2-7; either TRBD1 or TRBD2 may fit D (5 bases each). The germline gives CDR1 LGHNA, CDR2 YSLEER. V was shortened by 1 base and J by 4 bases, with 11 bases between the two germline ends. CDR3 length: 14 residues. CDR3 DNA: TGCGCCAGCAGCCAAGCGGATGGGGGTTACGAGCAGTACTTC. Its translation is CASSQADGGYEQYF.

The chain links TRBV5-1 to TRBJ2-1; D is unclear. This CDR3 has 15 amino acids. V was pared by 4 bases and J by 0 bases, with 11 bases between. The germline V gene encodes CDR1 SGHRS and CDR2 YFSETQ. CDR3 sequence (DNA): TGCGCCAGCAGCACCGACTTAAGCTCCTACAATGAGCAGTTCTTC. Protein sequence: CASSTDLSSYNEQFF. Looking up the rest from reference TRBV5-1 and TRBJ2-1 gives the full variable domain: KAGVTQTPRYLIKTRGQQVTLSCSPISGHRSVSWYQQTPGQGLQFLFEYFSETQRNKGNFPGRFSGRQFSNSRSEMNVSTLELGDSALYLCASSTDLSSYNEQFFGPGTRLTVL.

V is TRBV4-2 and J is TRBJ2-1; possibly TRBD2 for D (6 bases). V was shortened by 0 bases and J by 5 bases, with 11 bases between the two germline ends. The CDR3 runs 15 residues. Looked up from germline, CDR1 is LGHNA and CDR2 is YNFKEQ. The CDR3 DNA follows: TGTGCCAGCAGCCAAGAGTGGGGACTGCACAATGAGCAGTTCTTC. Amino acid sequence: CASSQEWGLHNEQFF.

V usage is TRBV27 and J usage is TRBJ1-5, with TRBD1 as a possible D gene (5 bases). This CDR3 comprises 15 residues. Germline lookup yields CDR1 MNHEY and CDR2 SMNVEV (reference sequence). The ends were cut back, 5 bases at V and 0 bases at J, with 11 bases in the middle. CDR3 region: CASSPQVYSNQPQHF. CDR3 sequence (DNA): TGTGCCAGCAGTCCACAGGTGTATAGCAATCAGCCCCAGCATTTT.

The CDR3 protein is CASSDSGVPYNEQFF. CDR3 nucleotides: TGCGCCAGCAGTGACTCGGGGGTCCCCTACAATGAGCAGTTCTTC. This sequence joins TRBV10-1 and TRBJ2-1, with D possibly being TRBD2 (6 bases). The CDR3 runs 15 residues. Germline CDR1 reads WNHNN; CDR2 reads SYGVQD (reference sequence). V lost 3 bases and J 2 bases, leaving 11 bases between the germline ends.

V gene TRBV4-3 combines with J gene TRBJ2-7; D might be TRBD2 (5 bases). V lost 1 base, J lost 1 base, and 11 bases lay in between. The CDR3 runs 15 residues. Germline V CDR1 and CDR2: LGHNA, YSLEER. CDR3 amino acids: CASSQGTPVSYEQYF. In DNA, the CDR3 is TGCGCCAGCAGCCAAGGGACTCCGGTATCCTACGAGCAGTACTTC.

The J gene is TRBJ1-2, the V gene TRBV27; tentative D call: TRBD1 (5 bases). Trimming took 3 bases from V and 4 from J, leaving 9 bases between them. This CDR3 region has 13 residues. Germline CDR1 is MNHEY and CDR2 is SMNVEV (reference sequence). CDR3: CASSLGGGYGYTF. The CDR3 DNA is TGTGCCAGCAGTTTGGGGGGAGGCTATGGCTACACCTTC.

The J gene is TRBJ2-7, the V gene TRBV4-2; 8 bases fit TRBD2. V was pared by 0 bases and J by 7 bases, with 8 bases of the junction left unmatched. CDR1 and CDR2 (germline): LGHNA, YNFKEQ. This CDR3 has 15 amino acids. CDR3 nucleotide sequence: TGTGCCAGCAGCCAAGAACGGGGGGGCTGGGATGAGCAGTACTTC. Protein product: CASSQERGGWDEQYF.

Concerning this clone itself: One end of the junction does not line up with germline, which may come from a read error. The chain joins TRBV13 to TRBJ2-7; 7 bases agree with TRBD1. In germline, CDR1 is PRHDT, CDR2 FYEKMQ (reference sequence). The CDR3 spans 13 residues. The CDR3 DNA follows: TGTGCCAGCAGCCGGGACAGAGCCTACAAGCAGTACTTC. This sequence encodes CASSRDRAYKQYF.

The chain recombines TRBV25-1 with TRBJ2-3; 8 nucleotides align to TRBD1. This CDR3 is built from 16 residues. J lost 3 bases, V lost 3 bases, and 8 bases had no gene match. Germline V gene sequence: CDR1 MGHDK, CDR2 SYGVNS. As DNA, the CDR3 is TGTGCCAGCAGTGATTGGTTCAGGGGGCAAACAGATACGCAGTATTTT. The encoded protein is CASSDWFRGQTDTQYF.